The T cell receptor (beta chain) described here comes from a study of long-term antiretroviral therapy in people with HIV. An immunoSEQ assay, version v3.0, was performed at survey level. TCRdb's copy holds only in-frame clones and misses some; the assay was immunoSEQ multiplex PCR. The sample yields 30,000 to 35,000 clones, around 80% seen once. CDR3 length: 16 amino acids. V was clipped by 5 bases and J by 0 bases, with 15 bases between them. CDR1 is SEHNR, CDR2 FQNEAQ, per germline (reference sequence). This chain links TRBV7-9 with TRBJ2-3, with D possibly being TRBD1 (5 bases). The clonotype was recovered from a woman between 45 and 65 years old with HIV. Specimen: unsorted PBMCs, collected 3.1 years after starting antiretroviral therapy. CDR3 sequence reads: CASSTTGYYSTDTQYF. Here the CDR3 DNA reads TGTGCCAGCAGCACTACAGGTTATTATAGCACAGATACGCAGTATTTT.